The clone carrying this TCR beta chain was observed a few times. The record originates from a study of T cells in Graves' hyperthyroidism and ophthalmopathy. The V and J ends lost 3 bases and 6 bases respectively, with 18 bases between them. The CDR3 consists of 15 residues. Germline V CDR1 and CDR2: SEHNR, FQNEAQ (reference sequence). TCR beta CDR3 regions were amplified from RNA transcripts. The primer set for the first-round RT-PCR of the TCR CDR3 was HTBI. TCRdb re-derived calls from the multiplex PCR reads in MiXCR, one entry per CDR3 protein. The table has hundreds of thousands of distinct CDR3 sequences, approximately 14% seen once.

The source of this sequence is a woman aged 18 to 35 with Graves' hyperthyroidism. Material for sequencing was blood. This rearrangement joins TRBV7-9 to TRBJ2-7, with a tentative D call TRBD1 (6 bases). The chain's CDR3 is CASSLDGTSPGEQYF. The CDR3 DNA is TGTGCCAGCAGCTTGGACGGGACATCGCCAGGCGAGCAGTACTTC.